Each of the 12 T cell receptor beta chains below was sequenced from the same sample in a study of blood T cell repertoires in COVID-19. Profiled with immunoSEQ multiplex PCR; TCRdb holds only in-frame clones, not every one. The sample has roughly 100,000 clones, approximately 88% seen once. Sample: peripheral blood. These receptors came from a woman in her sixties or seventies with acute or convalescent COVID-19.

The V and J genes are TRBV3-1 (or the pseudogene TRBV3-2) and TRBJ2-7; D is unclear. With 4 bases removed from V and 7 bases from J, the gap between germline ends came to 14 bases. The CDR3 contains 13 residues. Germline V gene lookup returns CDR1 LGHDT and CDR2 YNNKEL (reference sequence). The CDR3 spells CASSLVISGEQYF. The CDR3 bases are TGTGCCAGCAGCCTAGTAATATCGGGTGAGCAGTACTTC.

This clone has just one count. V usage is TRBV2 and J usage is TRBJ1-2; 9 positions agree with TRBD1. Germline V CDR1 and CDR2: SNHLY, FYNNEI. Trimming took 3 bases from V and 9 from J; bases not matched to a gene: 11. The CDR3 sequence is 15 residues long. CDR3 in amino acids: CASSEWGQGDSRYTF. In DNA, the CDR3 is TGTGCCAGCAGTGAGTGGGGACAGGGAGACTCACGCTACACCTTC.

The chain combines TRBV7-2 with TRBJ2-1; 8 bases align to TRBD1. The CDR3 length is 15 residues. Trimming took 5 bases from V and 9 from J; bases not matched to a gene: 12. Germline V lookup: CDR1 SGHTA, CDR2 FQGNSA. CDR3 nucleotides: TGTGCCAGCAGCACCCGGACAGGGAATTTCGCTGAGCAGTTCTTC. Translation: CASSTRTGNFAEQFF.

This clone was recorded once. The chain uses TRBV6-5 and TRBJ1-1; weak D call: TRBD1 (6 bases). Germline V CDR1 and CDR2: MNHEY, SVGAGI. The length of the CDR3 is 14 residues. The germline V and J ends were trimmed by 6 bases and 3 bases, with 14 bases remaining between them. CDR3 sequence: CASSLGGVDTEAFF. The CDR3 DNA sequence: TGTGCCAGCAGCCTAGGGGGGGTAGACACTGAAGCTTTCTTT.

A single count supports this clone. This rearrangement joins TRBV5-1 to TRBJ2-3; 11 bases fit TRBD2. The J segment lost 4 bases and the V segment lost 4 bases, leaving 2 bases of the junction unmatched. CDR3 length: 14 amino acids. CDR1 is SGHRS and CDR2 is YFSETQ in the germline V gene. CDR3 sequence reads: CASSTTSGADTQYF. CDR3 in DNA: TGCGCCAGCAGCACGACTAGCGGGGCAGATACGCAGTATTTT. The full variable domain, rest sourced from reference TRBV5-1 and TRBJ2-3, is KAGVTQTPRYLIKTRGQQVTLSCSPISGHRSVSWYQQTPGQGLQFLFEYFSETQRNKGNFPGRFSGRQFSNSRSEMNVSTLELGDSALYLCASSTTSGADTQYFGPGTRLTVL.

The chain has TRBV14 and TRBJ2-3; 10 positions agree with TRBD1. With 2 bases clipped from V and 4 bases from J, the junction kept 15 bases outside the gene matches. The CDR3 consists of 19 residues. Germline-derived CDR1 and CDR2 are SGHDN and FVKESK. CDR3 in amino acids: CASSQRGFGTGVAADTQYF. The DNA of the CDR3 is TGTGCCAGCAGCCAACGGGGTTTCGGGACAGGGGTAGCCGCAGATACGCAGTATTTT.

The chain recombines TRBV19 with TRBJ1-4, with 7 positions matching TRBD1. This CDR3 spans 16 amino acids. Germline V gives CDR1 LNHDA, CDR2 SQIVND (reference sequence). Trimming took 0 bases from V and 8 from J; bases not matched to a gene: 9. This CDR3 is CASSIEVRGLSEKLFF. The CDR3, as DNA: TGTGCCAGTAGTATAGAGGTGAGGGGGCTGAGCGAAAAACTGTTTTTT.

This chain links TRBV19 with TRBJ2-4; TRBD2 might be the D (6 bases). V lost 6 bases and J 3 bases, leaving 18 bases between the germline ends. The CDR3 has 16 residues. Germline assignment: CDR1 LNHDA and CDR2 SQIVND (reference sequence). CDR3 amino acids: CASSPRTLASKNIQYF. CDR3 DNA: TGTGCCAGTAGCCCGAGGACTCTAGCGAGCAAAAACATTCAGTACTTC.

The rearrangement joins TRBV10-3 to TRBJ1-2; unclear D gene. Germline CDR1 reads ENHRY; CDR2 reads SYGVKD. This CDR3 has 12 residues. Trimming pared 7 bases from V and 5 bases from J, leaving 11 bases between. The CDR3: CAITQRLYGYTF. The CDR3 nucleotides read TGTGCCATCACCCAGCGGCTATATGGCTACACCTTC.

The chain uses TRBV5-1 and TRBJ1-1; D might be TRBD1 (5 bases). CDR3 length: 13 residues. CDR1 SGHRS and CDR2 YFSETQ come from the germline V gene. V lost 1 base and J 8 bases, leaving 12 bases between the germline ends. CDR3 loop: CASSLTQGGEAFF. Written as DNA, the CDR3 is TGCGCCAGCAGCTTGACTCAGGGAGGGGAAGCTTTCTTT.

This CDR3 is CSASPTGTYNEQFF. CDR3 coding DNA: TGCAGTGCTAGTCCTACAGGCACCTACAATGAGCAGTTCTTC. The chain has TRBV20-1 and TRBJ2-1; a possible D gene is TRBD1 (5 bases). Trimming removed 3 bases from V and 2 bases from J, with 11 bases in between. CDR1 is DFQATT, CDR2 SNEGSKA, per germline (reference sequence). The CDR3 has 14 amino acids.

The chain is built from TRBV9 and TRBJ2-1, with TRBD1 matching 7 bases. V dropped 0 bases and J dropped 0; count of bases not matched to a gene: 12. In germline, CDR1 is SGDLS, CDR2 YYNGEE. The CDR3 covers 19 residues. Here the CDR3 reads CASSVATGLGQSSYNEQFF. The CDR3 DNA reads TGTGCCAGCAGCGTAGCTACGGGGTTGGGACAGAGCTCCTACAATGAGCAGTTCTTC.